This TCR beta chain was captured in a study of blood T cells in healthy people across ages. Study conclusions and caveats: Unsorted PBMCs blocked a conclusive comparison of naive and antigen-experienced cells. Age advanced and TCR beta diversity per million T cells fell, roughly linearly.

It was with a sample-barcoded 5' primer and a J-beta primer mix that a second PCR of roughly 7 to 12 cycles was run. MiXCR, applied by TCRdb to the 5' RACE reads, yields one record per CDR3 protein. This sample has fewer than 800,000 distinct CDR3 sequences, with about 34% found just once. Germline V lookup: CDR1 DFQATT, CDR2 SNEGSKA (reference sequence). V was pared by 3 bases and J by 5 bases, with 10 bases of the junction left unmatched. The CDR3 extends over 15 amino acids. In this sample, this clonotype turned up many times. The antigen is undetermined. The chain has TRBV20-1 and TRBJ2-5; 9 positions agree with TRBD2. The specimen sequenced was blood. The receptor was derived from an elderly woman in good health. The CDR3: CSASPNPGLAETQYF. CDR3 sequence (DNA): TGCAGTGCTAGCCCTAACCCGGGACTAGCTGAGACCCAGTACTTC.